This record concerns one TCR beta chain sequence. Its antigen is not identified. This record comes from a study of Graves' ophthalmopathy and Graves' hyperthyroidism. Whole-study results and caveats: Detection in blood was also observed for most expanded thyroid clonotypes above 0.001 frequency.

TCR beta CDR3 amplification used RNA transcripts. In the first round, RT-PCR was carried out with HTBI primers, and a multiplex PCR formed the second round. TCRdb independently ran MiXCR on the multiplex PCR reads; one entry per CDR3 protein. The data contain around 1.1 million distinct CDR3 sequences, less than 45% of them singletons. People with hyperthyroidism were aged 18 to 65 and newly diagnosed, under 2 months' duration. Exclusion applied to patients with other autoimmune diseases, uncontrolled infections, pregnancy or lactation. This CDR3 has 14 residues. Trimming took 5 bases from V and 4 from J, leaving 12 bases between them. From germline, CDR1 is MNHEY and CDR2 SMNVEV (reference sequence).

This chain links TRBV27 with TRBJ1-3, with D perhaps TRBD1 (5 bases). The TCR sequence derives from an adult man with Graves' hyperthyroidism. Material for sequencing was peripheral blood or thyroid tissue (not recorded which). CDR3 sequence: CASSEMGVGNTIYF. The CDR3 DNA follows: TGTGCCAGCAGTGAAATGGGGGTCGGAAACACCATATATTTT.